This T cell receptor beta chain was identified in a study of blood T cell repertoires in COVID-19 (dated by TCRdb to the early 2020s). At the level of the whole study: The collaborator samples originated in the United States, Italy and Spain and spanned the acute and convalescent phases of COVID-19. The samples were drawn from two sources: the first 160 participants of the ongoing ImmuneRACE study, and 1,200 or so subjects contributed by 6 global collaborators. The prospective study material was composed of cDNA or gDNA derived from T cells, B-cell-depleted T cells, or PBMCs. The dataset comprised deeply sampled blood TCRbeta repertoires from subjects exposed to, actively infected with, or recovered from COVID-19. The repertoires were released in a freely available public database meant as a resource for research on the immune response to SARS-CoV-2. The sample metadata nearly always contained a de-identified subject ID, COVID-19 status, age in years and sex. Where available, HLA class I and class II types were obtained from metadata supplied by the sample provider rather than from assay-based typing. What the study reported, not specific to this receptor: How much clinical and demographic metadata was included differed by source and by participant, and the metadata was provided uncurated.

The CDR3 sequence holds 15 residues, the cysteine and phenylalanine included. The retained sequence is limited to the CDR3, 45 bases, with the frame set at the first base. V is reduced by 0 bases and J by 8 bases, leaving a spacing of 12 bases between them. For CDR1 and CDR2, the germline V gene lists SGDLS and YYNGEE. The collaborating institutions used their own protocols to collect whole blood in K2EDTA tubes. Collaborator samples were shipped for TCRbeta analysis as frozen whole blood, isolated PBMCs, or DNA extracted from either sample type. TCRbeta CDR3 regions were amplified from genomic DNA using the immunoSEQ Assay, a bias-controlled multiplex PCR. The study's processing was this. The number of nucleated cells in each sample was estimated by amplification of reference gene primers within the assay. To quantify the absolute abundance of each unique TCRbeta CDR3 rearrangement, sequence reads were collapsed and filtered. Productive Simpson clonality was computed per sample as the square root of Simpson's diversity index over productive rearrangements. The clones in this table, taken by TCRdb from immuneACCESS, are in-frame only. Not every clone is retained; where verified, under half of the shortfall comes from an unresolved V gene, and the cause of the rest is unknown. V and J calls and clone size are copied from that table; D and trimming were computed from the DNA. The sample table holds under 300,000 clones, of which 85% were seen once. The top ten constitute about an eighth of the sample.

This clone was counted between two and nine times. This receptor's antigen is unknown. Base qualities are missing; no much larger clone stands one base away. This TCR was recovered from a human donor in a cohort sampled during active COVID-19. The V and J genes are TRBV9 and TRBJ1-6; the D gene identity is not certain. The sequencing input was peripheral blood. The encoded CDR3 is CASSVVPGSDSPLHF. The DNA sequence is given as TGTGCCAGCAGCGTAGTCCCGGGGAGTGATTCACCCCTCCACTTT. Full variable domain (CDR3 extended with the reference TRBV9 and TRBJ1-6 proteins): DSGVTQTPKHLITATGQRVTLRCSPRSGDLSVYWYQQSLDQGLQFLIQYYNGEERAKGNILERFSAQQFPDLHSELNLSSLELGDSALYFCASSVVPGSDSPLHFGNGTRLTVT.